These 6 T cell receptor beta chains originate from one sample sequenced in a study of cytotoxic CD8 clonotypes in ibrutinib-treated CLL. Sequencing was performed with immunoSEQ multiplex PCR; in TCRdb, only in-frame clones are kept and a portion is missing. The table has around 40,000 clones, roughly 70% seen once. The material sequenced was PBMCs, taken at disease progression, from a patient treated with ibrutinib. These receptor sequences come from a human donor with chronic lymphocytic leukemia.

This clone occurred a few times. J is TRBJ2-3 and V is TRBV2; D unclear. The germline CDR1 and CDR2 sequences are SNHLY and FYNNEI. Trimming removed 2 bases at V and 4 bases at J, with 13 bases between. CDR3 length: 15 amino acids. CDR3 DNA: TGTGCCAGCAGTGAACAGATCAGGAGAGCAGATACGCAGTATTTT. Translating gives CASSEQIRRADTQYF.

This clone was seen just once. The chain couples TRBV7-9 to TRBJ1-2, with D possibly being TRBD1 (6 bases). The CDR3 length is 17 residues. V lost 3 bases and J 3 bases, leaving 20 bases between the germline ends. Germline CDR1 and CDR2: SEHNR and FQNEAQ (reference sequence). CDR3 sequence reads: CASSFVRGTIGDYGYTF. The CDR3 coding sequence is TGTGCCAGCAGCTTTGTTCGTGGGACAATAGGGGACTATGGCTACACCTTC.

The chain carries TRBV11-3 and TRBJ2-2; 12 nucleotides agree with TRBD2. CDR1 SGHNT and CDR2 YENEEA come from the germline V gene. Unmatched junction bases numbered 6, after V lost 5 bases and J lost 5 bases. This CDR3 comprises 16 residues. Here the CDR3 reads CASSPSGRAGTGELFF. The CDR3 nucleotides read TGTGCCAGCAGCCCTAGCGGGAGGGCCGGGACCGGGGAGCTGTTTTTT.

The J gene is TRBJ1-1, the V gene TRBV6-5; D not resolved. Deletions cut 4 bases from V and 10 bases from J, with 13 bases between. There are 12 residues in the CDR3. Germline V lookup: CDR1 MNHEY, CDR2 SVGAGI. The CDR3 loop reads CASSSGSGLAFF. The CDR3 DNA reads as TGTGCCAGCAGTTCGGGTTCCGGGCTAGCTTTCTTT.

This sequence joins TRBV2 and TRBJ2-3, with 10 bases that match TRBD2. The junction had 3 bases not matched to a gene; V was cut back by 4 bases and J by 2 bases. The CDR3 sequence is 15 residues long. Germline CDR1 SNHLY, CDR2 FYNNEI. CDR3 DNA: TGTGCCAGCAGTGGAACTAGCGGGGTCACAGATACGCAGTATTTT. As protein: CASSGTSGVTDTQYF. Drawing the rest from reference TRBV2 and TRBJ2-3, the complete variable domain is EPEVTQTPSHQVTQMGQEVILRCVPISNHLYFYWYRQILGQKVEFLVSFYNNEISEKSEIFDDQFSVERPDGSNFTLKIRSTKLEDSAMYFCASSGTSGVTDTQYFGPGTRLTVL.

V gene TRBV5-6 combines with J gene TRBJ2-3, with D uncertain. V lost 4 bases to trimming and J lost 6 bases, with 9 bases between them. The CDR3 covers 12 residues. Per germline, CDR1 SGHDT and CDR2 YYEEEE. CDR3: CASSRAGDTQYF. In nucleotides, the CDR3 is TGTGCCAGCAGCCGAGCTGGGGATACGCAGTATTTT.